These T cell receptor beta chains were read from a single sample in a study of metastatic and nonmetastatic thyroid tumors. TCRdb recomputed clones from the PCR reads via MiXCR. The data contain around 4,100 clones, just under 35% of them singletons. Material for sequencing was adjacent normal tissue. Every receptor here comes from a female donor with papillary thyroid cancer or a benign thyroid nodule (not recorded which). Some clones in this sample may be carry-over from other donors' samples. The conserved cysteine and the conserved F or W are not part of the CDR3 here. A row's size may be missing; if present it is once, few, many or a size class.

>TRBV6-1|12|.
ASSELGSSYGYT
>TRBV7-8|12|.
ASSLVEGVYEQY
>TRBV6-2/TRBV6-3|11|few
ASSLDAPYEQY
>TRBV20-1|13|.
SAKLSGRAGNEQF
>TRBV15|13|few
ATSTGTAAGNTIY
>TRBV20-1|12|.
SATPGSGSYEQY
>TRBV11-2|13|.
ASSLAAATNEKLS
>TRBV7-2|13|.
ASSLGGQTGNTIY
>TRBV5-1|13|.
ASRRTQEGAYEQY
>TRBV4-1|13|.
ASSRDRVRNQPQH
>TRBV9|14|.
ASSVGGSRLGAEQF